A few counts support the clone carrying this T cell receptor (beta chain). The target antigen is unknown. With a J-beta primer mix and a sample-barcoded 5' primer, a second PCR ran roughly 6 to 12 cycles. MiXCR was run by TCRdb on the 5' RACE reads, yielding one entry per CDR3 protein. The sample records about 1,600,000 distinct CDR3 sequences, 35% to 45% being singletons. The germline V and J ends were trimmed by 1 base and 7 bases, with 19 bases remaining between them. The CDR3 extends over 16 amino acids. The germline V gene has CDR1 MGHRA and CDR2 YSYEKL. This record belongs to a study of blood T cells in healthy people across ages. Donation came from healthy Caucasian individuals in Russia who were aged about 6 to 90. Broader study findings: Naive CD4+ cells and diversity were both higher in long-lived donors than in aged donors.

The chain recombines TRBV4-1 with TRBJ1-2; D is uncertain. The receptor comes from a woman aged 18-29 years in good health. Source material: blood. The CDR3 region has the DNA TGCGCCAGCAGCCAAGGATTGATAGAGGTTGCGGGTGGCTACACCTTC. Protein: CASSQGLIEVAGGYTF.